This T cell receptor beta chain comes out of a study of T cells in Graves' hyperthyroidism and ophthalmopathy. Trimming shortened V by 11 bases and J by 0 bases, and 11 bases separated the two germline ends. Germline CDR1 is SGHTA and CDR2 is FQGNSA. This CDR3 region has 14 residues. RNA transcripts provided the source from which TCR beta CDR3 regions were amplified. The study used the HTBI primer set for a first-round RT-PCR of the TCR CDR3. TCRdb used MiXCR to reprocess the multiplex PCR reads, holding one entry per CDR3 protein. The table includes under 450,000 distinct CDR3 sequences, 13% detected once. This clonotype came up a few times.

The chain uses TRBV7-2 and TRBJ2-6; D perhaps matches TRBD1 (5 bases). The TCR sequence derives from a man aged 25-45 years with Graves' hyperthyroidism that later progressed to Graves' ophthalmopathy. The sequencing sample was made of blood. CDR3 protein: CALSRDSGANVLTF. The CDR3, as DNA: TGTGCCCTATCCAGGGACTCTGGGGCCAACGTCCTGACTTTC.